Presented here are 30 T cell receptor beta chains from one specimen sequenced in a study of regulatory T cells in long-lasting Graves disease. The time point denotes: newly diagnosed GD, antithyroid drugs for less than 3 months. PBMC RNA served as the TCR library source. TCR beta libraries were built with iRepertoire HTBI primers and Arm-PCR of CDR3 regions. TCRdb itself ran the multiplex PCR reads through MiXCR, one entry per CDR3 protein. The table has more than 400,000 distinct CDR3 sequences, about 17% seen once. These same data were also listed under a study on T cells in Graves' hyperthyroidism and ophthalmopathy.

The starting material was peripheral blood mononuclear cells (PBMCs), obtained at new diagnosis, from a patient treated with antithyroid drugs. The receptors stem from a woman aged 25 to 39 with Graves disease.

This clonotype was seen repeatedly, ten times or more. The V call is TRBV18, the J call TRBJ2-7; the match to TRBD1 covers 7 bases. This CDR3 has 13 amino acids. J gave up 2 bases and V 8 bases, and 6 bases lay outside the gene matches. Germline CDR1 is KGHSH and CDR2 is LQKENI. CDR3 sequence (DNA): TGTGCCAGCAGCCCGGGACAGCCCTACGAGCAGTACTTC. Its protein product is CASSPGQPYEQYF. Using reference TRBV18 and TRBJ2-7 for the parts outside the CDR3, the full variable domain is NAGVMQNPRHLVRRRGQEARLRCSPMKGHSHVYWYRQLPEEGLKFMVYLQKENIIDESGMPKERFSAEFPKEGPSILRIQQVVRGDSAAYFCASSPGQPYEQYFGPGTRLTVT.

This clonotype was seen a few times. V gene TRBV27 combines with J gene TRBJ2-4; maybe TRBD1 (7 bases). Germline V gene data show CDR1 as MNHEY and CDR2 as SMNVEV (reference sequence). The ends were cut back, 8 bases at V and 4 bases at J, with 15 bases in the middle. The length of the CDR3 is 14 residues. CDR3 nucleotide sequence: TGTGCCAGCCGGCATGCGGGACAGAAAAACATTCAGTACTTC. Translation: CASRHAGQKNIQYF.

This clonotype appeared many times. This chain uses TRBV3-1 with TRBJ2-1, with 7 bases lining up with TRBD2. The CDR3 covers 16 residues. Germline values: CDR1 LGHDT, CDR2 YNNKEL (reference sequence). Trimming cost V 5 bases and J 9 bases; bases outside gene matches: 16. CDR3 sequence (DNA): TGTGCCAGCAGCTTGCGAGATGGCGGGAGTGGTTTTGAGCAGTTCTTC. Its translation is CASSLRDGGSGFEQFF.

Many counts were recorded for this clonotype. CDR3 protein: CASSLLSGTYEQYF. The CDR3 bases are TGTGCCAGCAGTTTACTTTCAGGGACCTACGAGCAGTACTTC. This sequence joins TRBV28 and TRBJ2-7, with D tentatively TRBD1 (5 bases). Germline V gene sequence: CDR1 MDHEN, CDR2 SYDVKM. Trimming removed 2 bases at V and 2 bases at J, with 10 bases between. The CDR3 consists of 14 residues.

The rearrangement joins TRBV4-1 to TRBJ1-5, with D unresolved. V gave up 1 base and J gave up 9 bases, with 13 bases separating them. CDR1 and CDR2 from the germline V gene are MGHRA and YSYEKL. This CDR3 comprises 14 residues. The CDR3 here is CASSQGPGDRPQHF. The CDR3 bases are TGCGCCAGCAGCCAAGGTCCCGGGGATCGGCCCCAGCATTTT.

The chain carries TRBV13 and TRBJ2-2; 14 nucleotides line up with TRBD2. The CDR3 covers 18 residues. CDR1 is PRHDT and CDR2 is FYEKMQ in the germline V gene (reference sequence). V was pared by 6 bases and J by 7 bases, with 13 bases of the junction left unmatched. CDR3 sequence: CASSMRLAGGPWSGELFF. Written as DNA, the CDR3 is TGTGCCAGCAGTATGAGACTAGCGGGAGGGCCGTGGAGCGGGGAGCTGTTTTTT. Variable domain in full (rest from reference TRBV13 and TRBJ2-2): AAGVIQSPRHLIKEKRETATLKCYPIPRHDTVYWYQQGPGQDPQFLISFYEKMQSDKGSIPDRFSAQQFSDYHSELNMSSLELGDSALYFCASSMRLAGGPWSGELFFGEGSRLTVL.

This clonotype turned up a few times. The chain couples TRBV5-1 to TRBJ2-2; 8 nucleotides agree with TRBD2. J lost 1 base, V lost 5 bases, and 4 bases had no gene match. The germline V gene encodes CDR1 SGHRS and CDR2 YFSETQ. This CDR3 is built from 15 residues. The CDR3 here is CASSSGNKNTGELFF. The DNA of the CDR3 is TGCGCCAGCAGTAGCGGGAATAAGAACACCGGGGAGCTGTTTTTT.

This rearrangement joins TRBV11-3 to TRBJ2-1; 10 bases map to TRBD2. The CDR3 totals 17 residues. Per germline, CDR1 SGHNT and CDR2 YENEEA. The junction had 14 bases not matched to a gene; V was cut back by 6 bases and J by 6 bases. Here the CDR3 DNA reads TGTGCCAGCAGTTCGGGGGCTAGCGGGAGCAGACTCAATGAGCAGTTCTTC. This codes for CASSSGASGSRLNEQFF. Complete variable domain (other parts from reference TRBV11-3 and TRBJ2-1): EAGVVQSPRYKIIEKKQPVAFWCNPISGHNTLYWYLQNLGQGPELLIRYENEEAVDDSQLPKDRFSAERLKGVDSTLKIQPAELGDSAVYLCASSSGASGSRLNEQFFGPGTRLTVL.

The rearrangement joins TRBV9 to TRBJ2-7; D is possibly TRBD1 (9 bases). V was cut by 3 bases and J by 1 base, with 17 bases left in between. This CDR3 comprises 16 residues. From germline, CDR1 is SGDLS and CDR2 YYNGEE. The CDR3 region has the DNA TGTGCCAGCAGCGCCGGGGGGGGGACAGGGTCCTACGAGCAGTACTTC. Translated, it gives CASSAGGGTGSYEQYF.

In this sample, this clonotype turned up many times. This chain uses TRBV28 with TRBJ2-6; a possible D gene is TRBD2 (6 bases). Looked up from germline, CDR1 is MDHEN and CDR2 is SYDVKM. The CDR3 is 17 amino acids. Trimming removed 7 bases from V and 2 bases from J, with 18 bases in between. The DNA of the CDR3 is TGTGCCAGCACCATGGGGGGTCGGATAGCTGGGGCCAACGTCCTGACTTTC. Protein: CASTMGGRIAGANVLTF.

This clonotype occurred many times. The V call is TRBV20-1, the J call TRBJ1-1, with D uncertain. The germline V gene has CDR1 DFQATT and CDR2 SNEGSKA (reference sequence). V was cut by 6 bases and J by 5 bases, with 13 bases left in between. This CDR3 contains 12 residues. The CDR3 is CSAPPTATEAFF. The DNA of the CDR3 is TGCAGTGCCCCCCCGACGGCGACTGAAGCTTTCTTT.

This clonotype was counted many times. This chain links TRBV6-2 or TRBV6-3 with TRBJ2-1, with D uncertain. The CDR3 runs 13 residues. The germline CDR1 and CDR2 sequences are MNHEY and SVGEGT. Trimming removed 10 bases at V and 10 bases at J, with 20 bases between. The CDR3 sequence is CATLTPNKGEQFF. CDR3 nucleotides: TGTGCCACCCTCACCCCCAACAAGGGCGAGCAGTTCTTC.

This chain uses TRBV6-2 or TRBV6-3 with TRBJ2-2; D remains unclear. The CDR3 runs 14 residues. Germline assignment: CDR1 MNHEY and CDR2 SVGEGT. V dropped 2 bases and J dropped 6 bases, with 10 bases sitting between them. This CDR3 reads CASSYGRMAGELFF. The CDR3 coding sequence is TGTGCCAGCAGTTACGGTAGGATGGCCGGGGAGCTGTTTTTT.

This clonotype has a count of ten or more. The chain carries TRBV20-1 and TRBJ2-2, with 14 bases lining up with TRBD2. The V gene end was trimmed by 3 bases and the J gene end by 4 bases; junction bases not matched to a gene: 4. This CDR3 has 16 residues. CDR1 is DFQATT, CDR2 SNEGSKA, per germline (reference sequence). In nucleotides, the CDR3 is TGCAGTGCTAGGGGACTAGCGGGAGCAGTCACCGGGGAGCTGTTTTTT. Its protein product is CSARGLAGAVTGELFF.

There are many counts of this clonotype. The DNA for the CDR3 is TGCGCCAGCAGCCAACCGGGGGGCGGGTACAGCGAGACCCAGTACTTC. It is translated as CASSQPGGGYSETQYF. The V call is TRBV4-1, the J call TRBJ2-5; possibly TRBD2 for D (7 bases). V was pared by 2 bases and J by 5 bases, with 18 bases between. The CDR3 covers 16 residues. The germline CDR1 and CDR2 sequences are MGHRA and YSYEKL.

This clonotype was seen at least ten times. The CDR3 spells CAISESRGGVTYGYTF. As DNA, the CDR3 is TGTGCCATCAGTGAGTCAAGAGGAGGGGTCACCTATGGCTACACCTTC. This chain connects TRBV10-3 to TRBJ1-2, with D possibly matching TRBD1 (5 bases). The V end was cut by 0 bases, the J end by 4 bases, with 15 bases between. The V gene's germline CDR1 is ENHRY and CDR2 SYGVKD. The CDR3 contains 16 residues.

This clonotype came up a few times. The chain links TRBV29-1 to TRBJ1-5, with 8 bases identical to TRBD1. Germline loops: CDR1 SQVTM, CDR2 ANQGSEA. V was pared by 5 bases and J by 4 bases, with 4 bases of the junction left unmatched. This CDR3 has 13 residues. DNA for the CDR3: TGCAGCGTTACCCAGGGGGCGAATCAGCCCCAGCATTTT. This gives the protein CSVTQGANQPQHF.

This rearrangement joins TRBV5-4 to TRBJ2-5; 8 bases match TRBD2. Germline V gene data show CDR1 as SGHNT and CDR2 as YYREEE (reference sequence). The CDR3 loop spans 15 amino acids. V dropped 2 bases and J dropped 5; count of bases not matched to a gene: 8. The CDR3 loop is CASSLAGTRFETQYF. The CDR3 DNA reads TGTGCCAGCAGCTTAGCCGGGACTAGGTTTGAGACCCAGTACTTC.

This clonotype occurred many times. The gene calls are TRBV20-1 and TRBJ2-7; TRBD1 agrees at 7 bases. V lost 0 bases and J lost 2; bases outside the gene matches: 1. The CDR3 has 13 residues. Germline V CDR1 and CDR2: DFQATT, SNEGSKA (reference sequence). CDR3 sequence reads: CSARDRGTYEQYF. The CDR3 bases are TGCAGTGCTAGAGACAGGGGGACCTACGAGCAGTACTTC.

This clonotype has just a few counts. The rearrangement links TRBV7-9 to TRBJ1-4; weak D call: TRBD1 (5 bases). The CDR3 totals 15 residues. Trimming pared 4 bases from V and 3 bases from J, leaving 12 bases between. Germline lookup yields CDR1 SEHNR and CDR2 FQNEAQ (reference sequence). CDR3 residues: CASSSRGSPNEKLFF. In nucleotides, the CDR3 is TGTGCCAGCAGCTCCCGGGGCAGTCCTAATGAAAAACTGTTTTTT.

Remarks on this clonotype: Being one base from a much bigger clone, this may be a read error. CDR3 DNA sequence: TGTGCCAGCAGTCCCTGGACACCAGAGACCCAGTACTTC. Amino acid sequence: CASSPWTPETQYF. The chain uses TRBV27 and TRBJ2-5, with D possibly TRBD1 on 5 matching bases. Trimming removed 5 bases at V and 4 bases at J, with 11 bases between. This CDR3 is 13 amino acids long. The germline CDR1 and CDR2 sequences are MNHEY and SMNVEV (reference sequence).

There are a few counts of this clonotype. The DNA of the CDR3 is TGTGCCAGCAGTCGGACTAGCGGGACGGGTAATGAGCAGTTCTTC. Protein sequence: CASSRTSGTGNEQFF. The gene calls are TRBV27 and TRBJ2-1, with 12 positions matching TRBD2. In germline, CDR1 is MNHEY, CDR2 SMNVEV (reference sequence). The CDR3 has 15 residues. The J segment lost 7 bases and the V segment lost 5 bases, leaving 6 bases of the junction unmatched.

V usage is TRBV6-1 and J usage is TRBJ1-2; D not certain. The length of the CDR3 is 15 residues. Germline CDR1 reads MNHNS; CDR2 reads SASEGT. With 6 bases removed from V and 1 base from J, the gap between germline ends came to 15 bases. Written as DNA, the CDR3 is TGTGCCAGCAGAATTCCCACCGGAGATAACTATGGCTACACCTTC. This translates into CASRIPTGDNYGYTF.

This clonotype has a count of ten or more. The rearrangement links TRBV27 to TRBJ2-1; D unclear. Germline loops: CDR1 MNHEY, CDR2 SMNVEV (reference sequence). The V end was cut by 3 bases, the J end by 8 bases, with 8 bases between. CDR3 length: 12 amino acids. The DNA of the CDR3 is TGTGCCAGCAGTTTTGTCGGGCATGAGCAGTTCTTC. Translated, it gives CASSFVGHEQFF.

This clonotype was seen many times. The chain combines TRBV28 with TRBJ2-5; 8 bases fit TRBD2. The V and J ends lost 3 bases and 2 bases, in that order; junction bases with no gene match: 8. The CDR3 totals 16 residues. The V gene's germline CDR1 is MDHEN and CDR2 SYDVKM. The DNA for the CDR3 is TGTGCCAGCAGTTTTGCCGGGAGGGGTGGTCAAGAGACCCAGTACTTC. It codes for CASSFAGRGGQETQYF.

There are a few counts of this clonotype. This rearrangement joins TRBV5-1 to TRBJ1-6, with 7 bases lining up with TRBD1. This CDR3 comprises 14 residues. With 0 bases clipped from V and 14 bases from J, the junction kept 8 bases outside the gene matches. Germline-derived CDR1 and CDR2 are SGHRS and YFSETQ. CDR3: CASSLEGQLTSLHF. The CDR3 nucleotides are TGCGCCAGCAGCTTGGAGGGACAGCTTACATCCCTCCACTTT.

This clonotype was counted ten times or more. The rearrangement uses TRBV7-9 and TRBJ2-1; the D call may be TRBD1 or TRBD2 (5 bases each). The germline gives CDR1 SEHNR, CDR2 FQNEAQ (reference sequence). The length of the CDR3 is 15 residues. V gave up 5 bases and J gave up 4 bases, with 15 bases separating them. The CDR3 DNA reads as TGTGCCAGCAGCGACCCAGGGCGGGTGTACAATGAGCAGTTCTTC. It encodes CASSDPGRVYNEQFF.

The chain combines TRBV7-9 with TRBJ1-2; no firm D call. The CDR3 runs to 13 residues. V was clipped by 0 bases and J by 4 bases, with 6 bases between them. The germline gives CDR1 SEHNR, CDR2 FQNEAQ (reference sequence). The CDR3 nucleotides read TGTGCCAGCAGCTTAGCTCCGCTCTATGGCTACACCTTC. Amino acids: CASSLAPLYGYTF.

In its sample, this clonotype was seen many times. The V gene is TRBV28, the J gene TRBJ1-4; TRBD1 matches 10 bases. V shed 5 bases, J shed 7 bases, and the junction held 4 bases outside the gene matches. Germline V gene lookup returns CDR1 MDHEN and CDR2 SYDVKM. There are 14 residues in the CDR3. The CDR3: CASSGQGEGEKLFF. In DNA form, the CDR3 reads TGTGCCAGCAGTGGACAGGGGGAAGGTGAAAAACTGTTTTTT.

This clonotype was found many times. This sequence joins TRBV20-1 and TRBJ2-1; possible D gene TRBD2, 6 bases. Trimming took 3 bases from V and 5 from J, leaving 14 bases between them. This CDR3 region has 14 residues. CDR1 and CDR2 from the germline V gene are DFQATT and SNEGSKA (reference sequence). CDR3 DNA sequence: TGCAGTGCTAGTTGGAGGGCTTGGGACAATGAGCAGTTCTTC. Its translation is CSASWRAWDNEQFF.